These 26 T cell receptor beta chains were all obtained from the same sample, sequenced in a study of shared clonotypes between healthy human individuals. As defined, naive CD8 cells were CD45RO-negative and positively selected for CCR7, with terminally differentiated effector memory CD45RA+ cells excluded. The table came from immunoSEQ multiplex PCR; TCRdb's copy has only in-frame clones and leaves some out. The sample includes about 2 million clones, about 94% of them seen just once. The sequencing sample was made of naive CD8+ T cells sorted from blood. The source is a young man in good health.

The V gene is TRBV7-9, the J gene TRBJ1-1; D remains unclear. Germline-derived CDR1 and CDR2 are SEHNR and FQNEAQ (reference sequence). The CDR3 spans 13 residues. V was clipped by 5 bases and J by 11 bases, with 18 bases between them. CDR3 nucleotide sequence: TGTGCCAGCAGCGCCGATGGGTGGGAGCATGCTTTCTTT. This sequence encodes CASSADGWEHAFF.

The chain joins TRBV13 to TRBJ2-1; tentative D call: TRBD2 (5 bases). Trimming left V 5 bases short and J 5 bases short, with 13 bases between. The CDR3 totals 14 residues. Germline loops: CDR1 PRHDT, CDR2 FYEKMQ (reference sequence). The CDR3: CASSLLEGDNEQFF. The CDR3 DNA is TGTGCCAGCAGCCTTCTCGAGGGAGACAATGAGCAGTTCTTC.

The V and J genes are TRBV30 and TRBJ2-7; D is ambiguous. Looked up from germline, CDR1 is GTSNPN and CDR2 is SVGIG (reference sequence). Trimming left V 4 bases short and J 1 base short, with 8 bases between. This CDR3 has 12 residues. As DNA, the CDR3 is TGTGCCTGGACCACAAGGTCCTACGAGCAGTACTTC. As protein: CAWTTRSYEQYF.

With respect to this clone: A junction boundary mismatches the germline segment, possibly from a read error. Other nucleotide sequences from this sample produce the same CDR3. The CDR3 region has the DNA TGCGCCAGCAGCCAAGTTCAGGGGGAAATGGCTTTCTTC. This codes for CASSQVQGEMAFF. The chain joins TRBV4-3 to TRBJ1-1, with 7 bases aligning to TRBD1. The CDR3 is 13 residues long. Germline CDR1 reads LGHNA; CDR2 reads YSLEER.

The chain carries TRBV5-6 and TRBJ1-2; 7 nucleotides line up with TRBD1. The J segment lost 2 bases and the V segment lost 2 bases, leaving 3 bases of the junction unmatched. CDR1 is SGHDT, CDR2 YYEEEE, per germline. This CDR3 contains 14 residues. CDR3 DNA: TGTGCCAGCAGCTTCCAGACAGGGAACTATGGCTACACCTTC. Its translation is CASSFQTGNYGYTF. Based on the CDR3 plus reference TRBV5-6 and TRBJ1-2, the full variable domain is DAGVTQSPTHLIKTRGQQVTLRCSPKSGHDTVSWYQQALGQGPQFIFQYYEEEERQRGNFPDRFSGHQFPNYSSELNVNALLLGDSALYLCASSFQTGNYGYTFGSGTRLTVV.

CDR3 in DNA: TGTGCCAGCAGCTTGTCGGAAGGGCCATCCTACGAGCAGTACTTC. Its protein is CASSLSEGPSYEQYF. This sequence joins TRBV5-4 and TRBJ2-7, with unresolved D. Trimming shortened V by 1 base and J by 1 base, and 12 bases separated the two germline ends. Germline assignment: CDR1 SGHNT and CDR2 YYREEE (reference sequence). The CDR3 is 15 residues long.

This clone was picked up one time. The CDR3 region is CASSQSGTGEETQYF. The CDR3 DNA sequence: TGCGCCAGCAGCCAGTCCGGGACAGGGGAAGAGACCCAGTACTTC. The chain combines TRBV4-1 with TRBJ2-5; 10 positions agree with TRBD1. CDR1 is MGHRA and CDR2 is YSYEKL in the germline V gene. The CDR3 has 15 amino acids. The junction had 4 bases not matched to a gene; V was cut back by 3 bases and J by 3 bases.

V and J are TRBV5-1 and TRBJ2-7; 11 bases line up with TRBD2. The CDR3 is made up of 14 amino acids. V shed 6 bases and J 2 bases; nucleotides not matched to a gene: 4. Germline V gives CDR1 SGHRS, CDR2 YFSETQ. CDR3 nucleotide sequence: TGCGCCAGCAACTTAGCGGGAGGGCCCTACGAGCAGTACTTC. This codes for CASNLAGGPYEQYF.

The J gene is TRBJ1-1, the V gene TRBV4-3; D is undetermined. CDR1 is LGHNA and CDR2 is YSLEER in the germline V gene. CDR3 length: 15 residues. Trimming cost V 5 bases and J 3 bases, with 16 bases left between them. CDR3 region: CASSLESGSHTEAFF. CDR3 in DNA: TGCGCCAGCAGCTTAGAATCGGGTTCTCACACTGAAGCTTTCTTT.

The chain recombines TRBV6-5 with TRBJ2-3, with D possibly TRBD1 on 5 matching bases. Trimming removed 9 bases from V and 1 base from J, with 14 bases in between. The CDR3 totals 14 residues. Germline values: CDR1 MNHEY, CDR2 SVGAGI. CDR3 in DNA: TGTGCCAGTGCTTGGGGCGCAGGCACAGATACGCAGTATTTT. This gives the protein CASAWGAGTDTQYF.

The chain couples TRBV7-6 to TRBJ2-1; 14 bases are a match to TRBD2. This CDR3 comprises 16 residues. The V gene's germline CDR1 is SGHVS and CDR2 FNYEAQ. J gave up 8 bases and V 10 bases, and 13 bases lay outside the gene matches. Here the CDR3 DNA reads TGTGCCACGCCCGGGACTAGCGGGAGTAGGGTGGATGAGCAGTTCTTC. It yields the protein CATPGTSGSRVDEQFF.

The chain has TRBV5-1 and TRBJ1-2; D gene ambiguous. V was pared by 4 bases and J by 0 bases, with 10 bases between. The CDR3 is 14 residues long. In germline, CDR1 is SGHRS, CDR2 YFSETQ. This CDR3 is CASSPTGANYGYTF. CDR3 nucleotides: TGCGCCAGCAGCCCCACGGGTGCTAACTATGGCTACACCTTC.

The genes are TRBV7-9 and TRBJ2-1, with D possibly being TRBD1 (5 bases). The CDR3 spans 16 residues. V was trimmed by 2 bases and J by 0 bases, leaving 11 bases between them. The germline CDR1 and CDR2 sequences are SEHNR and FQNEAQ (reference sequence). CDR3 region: CASSLSGLSSYNEQFF. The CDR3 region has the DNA TGTGCCAGCAGCTTATCAGGGTTAAGCTCCTACAATGAGCAGTTCTTC.

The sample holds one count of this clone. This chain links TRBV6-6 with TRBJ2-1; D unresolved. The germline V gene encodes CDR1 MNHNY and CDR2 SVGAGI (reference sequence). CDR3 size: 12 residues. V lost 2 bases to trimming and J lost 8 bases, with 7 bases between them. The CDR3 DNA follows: TGTGCCAGCAGTTACGAAAGGGATGAGCAGTTCTTC. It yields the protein CASSYERDEQFF.

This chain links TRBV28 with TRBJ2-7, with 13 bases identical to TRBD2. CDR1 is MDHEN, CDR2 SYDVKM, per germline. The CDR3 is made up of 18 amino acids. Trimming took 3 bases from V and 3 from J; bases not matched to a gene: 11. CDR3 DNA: TGTGCCAGCAGTTTCGGACAGGCCCGACTAGCGGGAGGCTACGAGCAGTACTTC. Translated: CASSFGQARLAGGYEQYF.

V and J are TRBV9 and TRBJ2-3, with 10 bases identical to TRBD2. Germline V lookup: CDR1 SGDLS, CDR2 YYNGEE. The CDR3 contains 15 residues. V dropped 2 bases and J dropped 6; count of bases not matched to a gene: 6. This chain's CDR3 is CASSVMGTSDDTQYF. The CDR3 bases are TGTGCCAGCAGCGTTATGGGGACTAGCGACGATACGCAGTATTTT.

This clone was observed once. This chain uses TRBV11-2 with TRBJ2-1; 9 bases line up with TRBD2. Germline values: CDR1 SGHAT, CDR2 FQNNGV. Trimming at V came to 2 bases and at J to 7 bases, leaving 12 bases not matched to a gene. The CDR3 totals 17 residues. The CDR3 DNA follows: TGTGCCAGCAGCTTACTTTTGGCGGGAGGGCCGAGGAATGAGCAGTTCTTC. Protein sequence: CASSLLLAGGPRNEQFF. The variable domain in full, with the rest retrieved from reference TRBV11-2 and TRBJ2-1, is EAGVAQSPRYKIIEKRQSVAFWCNPISGHATLYWYQQILGQGPKLLIQFQNNGVVDDSQLPKDRFSAERLKGVDSTLKIQPAKLEDSAVYLCASSLLLAGGPRNEQFFGPGTRLTVL.

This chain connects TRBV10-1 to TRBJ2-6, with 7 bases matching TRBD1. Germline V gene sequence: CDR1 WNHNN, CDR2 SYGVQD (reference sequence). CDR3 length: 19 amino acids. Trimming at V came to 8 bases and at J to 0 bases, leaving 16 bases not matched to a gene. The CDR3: CASLIPGDRESSGANVLTF. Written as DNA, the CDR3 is TGCGCCAGCTTGATTCCAGGGGACAGAGAAAGCTCTGGGGCCAACGTCCTGACTTTC.

In nucleotides, the CDR3 is TGCGCCAGCAGCCAAGAAGCAGAGACCTTCGGAAACACCATATATTTT. Its translation is CASSQEAETFGNTIYF. The J gene is TRBJ1-3, the V gene TRBV4-1; D not resolved. The CDR3 consists of 16 residues. The V end lost 0 bases, the J end lost 4 bases, and 13 bases lay between the germline ends. Germline loops: CDR1 MGHRA, CDR2 YSYEKL.

CDR3 loop: CASLTGLYNEQFF. CDR3 coding DNA: TGTGCCAGCCTGACGGGACTCTACAATGAGCAGTTCTTC. V usage is TRBV7-9 and J usage is TRBJ2-1; TRBD2 is a possible D gene (6 bases). The germline V and J ends were trimmed by 8 bases and 3 bases, with 11 bases remaining between them. This CDR3 region has 13 residues. Germline CDR1 SEHNR, CDR2 FQNEAQ (reference sequence).

The CDR3 bases are TGTGCCAGCAGCTTAGAGGACAGGGGATTTCATGCTAGCACAGATACGCAGTATTTT. Translated: CASSLEDRGFHASTDTQYF. The chain has TRBV11-2 and TRBJ2-3; TRBD1 agrees at 9 bases. CDR1 SGHAT and CDR2 FQNNGV come from the germline V gene. The CDR3 is 19 amino acids. V was clipped by 0 bases and J by 0 bases; unmatched bases: 10.

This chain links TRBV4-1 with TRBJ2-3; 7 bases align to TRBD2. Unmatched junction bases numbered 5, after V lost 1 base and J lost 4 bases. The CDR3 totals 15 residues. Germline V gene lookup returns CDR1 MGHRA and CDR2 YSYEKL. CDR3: CASSQVAGESDTQYF. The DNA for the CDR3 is TGCGCCAGCAGCCAAGTTGCGGGAGAGTCAGATACGCAGTATTTT.

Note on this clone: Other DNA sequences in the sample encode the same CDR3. The CDR3 bases are TGTGCCAGCAGCTTATCTGGGTCACAAGAGACCCAGTACTTC. Amino acids: CASSLSGSQETQYF. The rearrangement links TRBV7-9 to TRBJ2-5, with D unresolved. CDR1 SEHNR and CDR2 FQNEAQ come from the germline V gene (reference sequence). Trimming took 2 bases from V and 2 from J, leaving 9 bases between them. The CDR3 has 14 amino acids.

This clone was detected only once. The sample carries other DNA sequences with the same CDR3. The CDR3, as DNA: TGTGCCAGCAGCGTAGGCGGTGGCGTCTATGGCTACACCTTC. Encoded protein: CASSVGGGVYGYTF. V gene TRBV9 combines with J gene TRBJ1-2; D gene unclear. The germline V gene encodes CDR1 SGDLS and CDR2 YYNGEE. Trimming stripped 0 bases from V and 4 bases from J, with 10 bases between. The CDR3 is made up of 14 amino acids.

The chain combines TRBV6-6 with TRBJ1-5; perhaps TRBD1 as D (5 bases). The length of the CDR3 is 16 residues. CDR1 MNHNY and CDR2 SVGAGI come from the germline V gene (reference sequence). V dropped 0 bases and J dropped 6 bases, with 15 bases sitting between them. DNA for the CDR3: TGTGCCAGCAGTTACTCGGATGTATGGGGGATTCAGCCCCAGCATTTT. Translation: CASSYSDVWGIQPQHF.

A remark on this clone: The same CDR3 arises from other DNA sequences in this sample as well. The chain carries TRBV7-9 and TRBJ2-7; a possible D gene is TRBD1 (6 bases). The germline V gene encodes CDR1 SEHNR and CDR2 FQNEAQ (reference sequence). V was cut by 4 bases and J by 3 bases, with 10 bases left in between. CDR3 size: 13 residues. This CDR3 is CASSSARGYEQYF. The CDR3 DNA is TGTGCCAGCAGCTCCGCCAGGGGCTACGAGCAGTACTTC.